The 2 T cell receptor beta chains below come from one sample, sequenced in a study of circulating tumor DNA in untreated peripheral T-cell lymphoma. Profiled with immunoSEQ multiplex PCR; TCRdb holds only in-frame clones, not every one. The data contain about 10,000 clones, around 76% of them singletons. Sequenced material: tumor tissue. The receptors originated from a human donor with peripheral T-cell lymphoma.

As to this clone: The junction differs from germline at one of its ends, possibly a read error. The chain carries TRBV15 and TRBJ2-5, with 13 bases fitting TRBD2. CDR1 and CDR2 from the germline V gene are LNHNV and YYDKDF (reference sequence). The CDR3 extends over 19 amino acids. In nucleotides, the CDR3 is TGTGCCACTAGCAGGAGGACTAGCGGGGGCGGAAACCATCAAGAGACCCAGTACTTC. Translation: CATSRRTSGGGNHQETQYF. Complete variable domain (other parts from reference TRBV15 and TRBJ2-5): DAMVIQNPRYQVTQFGKPVTLSCSQTLNHNVMYWYQQKSSQAPKLLFHYYDKDFNNEADTPDNFQSRRPNTSFCFLDIRSPGLGDTAMYLCATSRRTSGGGNHQETQYFGPGTRLLVL.

The chain joins TRBV6-8 to TRBJ1-1, with D maybe TRBD1 (5 bases). V was pared by 0 bases and J by 1 base, with 9 bases between. The CDR3 has 15 amino acids. Germline V CDR1 and CDR2: MNHGY, SAAAGT. The CDR3 DNA reads TGTGCCAGCAGTTACTCTTACGGGGGGAACACTGAAGCTTTCTTT. Translated, it gives CASSYSYGGNTEAFF.